The 24 T cell receptor beta chains in this list originate from one sample, sequenced in a study of blood T cells in healthy people across ages. A second PCR, run for roughly 7 to 11 cycles, used a sample-barcoded 5' primer plus a J-beta primer mix. TCRdb reprocessed the 5' RACE reads with MiXCR, giving one entry per CDR3 protein. The sample includes 650,000 to 800,000 distinct CDR3 sequences, around two fifths of them seen just once. The sample taken for sequencing was blood. The receptors come from a man aged 60 to 75 in good health.

This clonotype was observed many times. The chain carries TRBV4-3 and TRBJ2-1; 8 bases line up with TRBD2. This CDR3 is 17 amino acids long. Trimming at V came to 0 bases and at J to 6 bases, leaving 10 bases not matched to a gene. In germline, CDR1 is LGHNA, CDR2 YSLEER. CDR3: CASSQEGQGLVSNEQFF. The CDR3 DNA is TGCGCCAGCAGCCAAGAAGGTCAGGGACTAGTGTCCAATGAGCAGTTCTTC.

This clonotype has just one count. The rearrangement joins TRBV6-6 to TRBJ1-2; 7 positions agree with TRBD1. This CDR3 comprises 15 residues. Germline CDR1 is MNHNY and CDR2 is SVGAGI (reference sequence). The junction had 10 bases not matched to a gene; V was cut back by 2 bases and J by 7 bases. The CDR3 DNA is TGTGCCAGCAGTTACCAGACAGGGACGGGACGTGGCTACACCTTC. Residues: CASSYQTGTGRGYTF.

The sample holds many counts of this clonotype. The chain links TRBV7-9 to TRBJ1-4; D not certain. CDR1 is SEHNR and CDR2 is FQNEAQ in the germline V gene (reference sequence). The V and J ends lost 4 bases and 8 bases respectively, with 5 bases between them. The CDR3 has 11 residues. CDR3 region: CASSSAEKLFF. DNA for the CDR3: TGTGCCAGCAGCTCCGCCGAAAAACTGTTTTTT.

This chain links TRBV9 with TRBJ2-1, with 7 bases identical to TRBD1. The V segment lost 3 bases and the J segment 3 bases; nucleotides outside the gene matches: 12. The CDR3 is 17 residues long. Germline V gives CDR1 SGDLS, CDR2 YYNGEE. The CDR3 sequence: CASSENLDRENYNEQFF. In DNA, the CDR3 is TGTGCCAGCAGCGAGAACCTAGACAGGGAAAACTACAATGAGCAGTTCTTC.

The rearrangement joins TRBV7-8 to TRBJ1-5; a weak D match, TRBD1 (6 bases). The germline gives CDR1 SGHVS, CDR2 FQNEAQ. V lost 5 bases and J lost 2, with 16 bases in between. CDR3 length: 16 residues. CDR3 protein: CASSTLQGVGNQPQHF. The CDR3 DNA follows: TGTGCCAGCAGCACCCTACAGGGAGTGGGCAATCAGCCCCAGCATTTT.

Ten or more counts support this clonotype. This chain joins TRBV7-3 and TRBJ2-1; 12 bases are a match to TRBD2. Germline CDR1 is SGHTA and CDR2 is FQGTGA. CDR3 size: 16 residues. With 2 bases clipped from V and 6 bases from J, the junction kept 5 bases outside the gene matches. The CDR3 is CASSLGSGLAGNEQFF. For the CDR3, the DNA is TGTGCCAGCAGCTTAGGGTCGGGACTAGCGGGCAATGAGCAGTTCTTC. Looking up the rest from reference TRBV7-3 and TRBJ2-1 gives the full variable domain: GAGVSQTPSNKVTEKGKYVELRCDPISGHTALYWYRQSLGQGPEFLIYFQGTGAADDSGLPNDRFFAVRPEGSVSTLKIQRTERGDSAVYLCASSLGSGLAGNEQFFGPGTRLTVL.

This clonotype was seen many times. The chain links TRBV5-1 to TRBJ2-5; 10 nucleotides match TRBD1. The CDR3 sequence is 14 residues long. The junction had 5 bases not matched to a gene; V was cut back by 6 bases and J by 3 bases. The V gene's germline CDR1 is SGHRS and CDR2 YFSETQ. The CDR3 DNA sequence: TGCGCCAGCAACCCCGGGACAGGGGAAGAGACCCAGTACTTC. It is translated as CASNPGTGEETQYF.

The chain combines TRBV7-2 with TRBJ2-7; TRBD2 matches 15 bases. V gave up 5 bases and J gave up 12 bases; unmatched junction bases: 11. Germline CDR1 and CDR2: SGHTA and FQGNSA. The CDR3 sequence is 15 residues long. CDR3 nucleotide sequence: TGTGCCAGCAGCCTTACTTGGACTAGCGGGGGGGGCCTGTACTTC. It codes for CASSLTWTSGGGLYF. The complete variable domain, with remaining parts taken from reference TRBV7-2 and TRBJ2-7, reads GAGVSQSPSNKVTEKGKDVELRCDPISGHTALYWYRQSLGQGLEFLIYFQGNSAPDKSGLPSDRFSAERTGGSVSTLTIQRTQQEDSAVYLCASSLTWTSGGGLYFGPGTRLTVT.

This clonotype was counted a single time. The chain combines TRBV3-1 with TRBJ2-3, with no clear D. Between the trimmed V and J ends, which lost 1 base and 4 bases, there was a span of 3 bases. The length of the CDR3 is 12 residues. CDR1 and CDR2 (germline): LGHDT, YNNKEL (reference sequence). CDR3 region: CASSQGPDTQYF. The DNA for the CDR3 is TGTGCCAGCAGCCAAGGTCCAGATACGCAGTATTTT.

The chain joins TRBV2 to TRBJ2-1; D tentatively fits TRBD1 or TRBD2 (5 bases each). Trimming removed 7 bases from V and 5 bases from J, with 12 bases in between. The CDR3 covers 13 residues. The germline CDR1 and CDR2 sequences are SNHLY and FYNNEI. The CDR3 DNA sequence: TGTGCCAGCAATCGTGAGGGGAACAATGAGCAGTTCTTC. This translates into CASNREGNNEQFF. The full variable domain, completed using reference TRBV2 and TRBJ2-1, is EPEVTQTPSHQVTQMGQEVILRCVPISNHLYFYWYRQILGQKVEFLVSFYNNEISEKSEIFDDQFSVERPDGSNFTLKIRSTKLEDSAMYFCASNREGNNEQFFGPGTRLTVL.

The V gene is TRBV11-2, the J gene TRBJ1-4; 11 bases line up with TRBD1. The CDR3 sequence is 16 residues long. The J segment lost 6 bases and the V segment lost 4 bases, leaving 7 bases of the junction unmatched. Germline lookup yields CDR1 SGHAT and CDR2 FQNNGV. The CDR3 nucleotides are TGTGCCAGCAGCTCACCTAGGACAGGGGGCCATGAAAAACTGTTTTTT. Translated: CASSSPRTGGHEKLFF. The entire variable domain, with the rest obtained from reference TRBV11-2 and TRBJ1-4, is as follows: EAGVAQSPRYKIIEKRQSVAFWCNPISGHATLYWYQQILGQGPKLLIQFQNNGVVDDSQLPKDRFSAERLKGVDSTLKIQPAKLEDSAVYLCASSSPRTGGHEKLFFGSGTQLSVL.

The V call is TRBV20-1, the J call TRBJ1-2; D gene unclear. V was trimmed by 0 bases and J by 0 bases, leaving 11 bases between them. Germline CDR1 is DFQATT and CDR2 is SNEGSKA (reference sequence). This CDR3 contains 15 residues. CDR3 residues: CSARDPREPNYGYTF. In nucleotides, the CDR3 is TGCAGTGCTAGAGATCCGAGGGAACCTAACTATGGCTACACCTTC.

On this clonotype itself: A much larger clone differs by one base, so this may be a read error. The rearrangement uses TRBV29-1 and TRBJ2-5; D not resolved. This CDR3 is built from 12 residues. Germline CDR1 is SQVTM and CDR2 is ANQGSEA. The CDR3 nucleotides read TGCAGCGTTGTTACTACCCCAGAGACCCGGTACTTC. Encoded protein: CSVVTTPETRYF.

In its sample, this clonotype was seen a few times. The rearrangement joins TRBV27 to TRBJ2-7; 7 nucleotides align to TRBD2. The CDR3 has 14 residues. Germline loops: CDR1 MNHEY, CDR2 SMNVEV (reference sequence). V gave up 4 bases and J gave up 2 bases; unmatched junction bases: 5. CDR3 protein: CASSWTRGTYEQYF. The CDR3 DNA reads TGTGCCAGCAGTTGGACTAGAGGGACCTACGAGCAGTACTTC.

Points on this clonotype: The junction does not match germline at one end; this may be a read error. This chain joins TRBV5-1 and TRBJ2-4; a possible D gene is TRBD1 (6 bases). The J call may be incorrect, as the DNA end agrees better with TRBJ2-7. The CDR3 runs 14 residues. Germline CDR1 reads SGHRS; CDR2 reads YFSETQ. CDR3 sequence (DNA): TGCGCCGGCAGCATTTCGGGACAAGATTTCGAGCAGTACTTC. It translates to CAGSISGQDFEQYF.

This chain joins TRBV10-3 and TRBJ1-1; no firm D call. Trimming stripped 6 bases from V and 1 base from J, with 9 bases between. The CDR3 is 13 residues long. Germline CDR1 reads ENHRY; CDR2 reads SYGVKD. This chain's CDR3 is CAISLGTNTEAFF. In DNA, the CDR3 is TGTGCCATCAGCCTGGGAACGAACACTGAAGCTTTCTTT.

The rearrangement uses TRBV28 and TRBJ2-7; 13 nucleotides line up with TRBD2. Germline CDR1 reads MDHEN; CDR2 reads SYDVKM. This CDR3 comprises 17 residues. The ends lost 4 bases at V and 2 bases at J; junction bases unmatched: 8. CDR3 sequence (DNA): TGTGCCAGCAGTTCAATGGGACTAGCGGGGACCCCCTACGAGCAGTACTTC. Protein sequence: CASSSMGLAGTPYEQYF.

The chain uses TRBV27 and TRBJ2-7; D ambiguous. The CDR3 sequence is 16 residues long. Germline V gene data show CDR1 as MNHEY and CDR2 as SMNVEV (reference sequence). V was trimmed by 8 bases and J by 3 bases, leaving 23 bases between them. The CDR3 reads CASRPGGWGNIYEQYF. CDR3 DNA sequence: TGTGCCAGCCGACCAGGTGGTTGGGGTAATATCTACGAGCAGTACTTC.

The gene calls are TRBV3-1 and TRBJ1-1; no reliable D call. The CDR3 has 14 residues. Germline-derived CDR1 and CDR2 are LGHDT and YNNKEL (reference sequence). The ends were cut back, 4 bases at V and 2 bases at J, with 11 bases in the middle. The CDR3 DNA is TGTGCCAGCAGCCCCCCCCGGCCTAACACTGAAGCTTTCTTT. Translated, it gives CASSPPRPNTEAFF.

This chain links TRBV2 with TRBJ1-2; TRBD1 matches at 7 bases. After removal of 7 bases from V and 6 bases from J, the junction contained 8 bases not matched to a gene. Germline CDR1 reads SNHLY; CDR2 reads FYNNEI. The CDR3 loop spans 13 amino acids. Here the CDR3 reads CASTDRARNGYTF. For the CDR3, the DNA is TGTGCCAGCACCGACAGGGCACGGAATGGCTACACCTTC.

This chain connects TRBV11-1 to TRBJ2-5; 8 nucleotides match TRBD2. The CDR3 totals 17 residues. Germline loops: CDR1 SGHAT, CDR2 FQDESV (reference sequence). With V trimmed by 2 bases and J by 11 bases, 19 bases remained unmatched. The CDR3 reads CASSLSETSGLYNEQYF. Written as DNA, the CDR3 is TGTGCCAGCAGCTTAAGTGAAACTAGCGGACTCTACAATGAGCAGTACTTC.

The V gene is TRBV3-1, the J gene TRBJ2-3, with D maybe TRBD1 (5 bases). Germline CDR1 and CDR2: LGHDT and YNNKEL (reference sequence). The CDR3 sequence is 14 residues long. The ends were cut back, 0 bases at V and 4 bases at J, with 8 bases in the middle. The DNA of the CDR3 is TGTGCCAGCAGCCAAGATAGCAGGGCAGATACGCAGTATTTT. It specifies CASSQDSRADTQYF.

The chain recombines TRBV15 with TRBJ1-6; 9 positions agree with TRBD1. V lost 0 bases to trimming and J lost 7 bases; unmatched junction nucleotides: 13. This CDR3 is built from 19 residues. CDR1 and CDR2 (germline): LNHNV, YYDKDF (reference sequence). Here the CDR3 reads CATSRDGLTGGAWNSPLHF. In nucleotides, the CDR3 is TGTGCCACCAGCAGAGATGGCCTAACAGGGGGCGCGTGGAATTCACCCCTCCACTTT.

The chain combines TRBV5-1 with TRBJ2-7; D perhaps matches TRBD1 (6 bases). V lost 0 bases and J 5 bases, leaving 15 bases between the germline ends. Looked up from germline, CDR1 is SGHRS and CDR2 is YFSETQ. The CDR3 has 15 amino acids. The CDR3 nucleotides are TGCGCCAGCAGCTTGGAAGTCAGGGGTGTCAACGAGCAGTACTTC. It encodes CASSLEVRGVNEQYF. Complete variable domain (other parts from reference TRBV5-1 and TRBJ2-7): KAGVTQTPRYLIKTRGQQVTLSCSPISGHRSVSWYQQTPGQGLQFLFEYFSETQRNKGNFPGRFSGRQFSNSRSEMNVSTLELGDSALYLCASSLEVRGVNEQYFGPGTRLTVT.